What follows describes a single TCR beta chain. This CDR3 contains 13 residues. The germline V gene encodes CDR1 SNHLY and CDR2 FYNNEI. Trimming took off 8 bases at V and 3 bases at J, with 13 bases between the two ends. These data originate in a study of blood T cell repertoires in COVID-19. Method: immunoSEQ multiplex PCR; TCRdb's copy keeps in-frame clones and lacks some. The profile shows about 69,000 clones, 80% to 85% of them singletons. The clonotype was recovered from an elderly woman with acute or convalescent COVID-19. The V and J genes are TRBV2 and TRBJ2-5; tentatively, D is TRBD2 (5 bases). Sequencing was performed on peripheral blood. The CDR3 spells CASCRASKETQYF. Here the CDR3 DNA reads TGTGCCAGCTGTCGGGCTAGCAAAGAGACCCAGTACTTC.